This T cell receptor beta chain was recorded in a study of T cells after posttransplantation cyclophosphamide. Study-wide findings and caveats: Donor CD8+ memory clones often dominated recipient blood repertoires at later times.

Some clones are missing from TCRdb's copy, which holds only in-frame ones; the method was immunoSEQ multiplex PCR. The sample shows 25,000 to 30,000 clones, about nine tenths of them seen only once. V was trimmed by 5 bases and J by 9 bases, leaving 11 bases between them. Germline V gene lookup returns CDR1 SGDLS and CDR2 YYNGEE. The CDR3 runs 12 residues. About this clone: Its antigen is not identified.

This TCR derives from a man in his fifties or sixties. Sequencing input: PBMCs. The chain joins TRBV9 to TRBJ2-2; D is ambiguous. The CDR3 sequence is CASSHGPRELFF. The CDR3 DNA reads as TGTGCCAGCAGTCATGGGCCGCGGGAGCTGTTTTTT.